Described below is a single TCR beta chain sequence and its context. These data are taken from a study of PD-1 blockade in classical Hodgkin lymphoma. Brentuximab vedotin exposure varied, and every patient relapsed after autologous stem cell transplantation. The CDR3 totals 12 residues. V was trimmed by 3 bases and J by 6 bases, leaving 9 bases between them. The germline gives CDR1 SGHRS, CDR2 YFSETQ. The table came from immunoSEQ multiplex PCR; TCRdb's copy has only in-frame clones and leaves some out. The sample lists 120,000 to 150,000 clones, 78% occurring once. The chain joins TRBV5-1 to TRBJ1-2; D remains unclear. Sequencing used peripheral blood mononuclear cells (PBMCs), obtained before the second cycle of nivolumab. This clonotype originated in a human donor with classical Hodgkin lymphoma. The CDR3 DNA is TGCGCCAGCAGCTATCAGACACATGGCTACACCTTC. Translated: CASSYQTHGYTF.